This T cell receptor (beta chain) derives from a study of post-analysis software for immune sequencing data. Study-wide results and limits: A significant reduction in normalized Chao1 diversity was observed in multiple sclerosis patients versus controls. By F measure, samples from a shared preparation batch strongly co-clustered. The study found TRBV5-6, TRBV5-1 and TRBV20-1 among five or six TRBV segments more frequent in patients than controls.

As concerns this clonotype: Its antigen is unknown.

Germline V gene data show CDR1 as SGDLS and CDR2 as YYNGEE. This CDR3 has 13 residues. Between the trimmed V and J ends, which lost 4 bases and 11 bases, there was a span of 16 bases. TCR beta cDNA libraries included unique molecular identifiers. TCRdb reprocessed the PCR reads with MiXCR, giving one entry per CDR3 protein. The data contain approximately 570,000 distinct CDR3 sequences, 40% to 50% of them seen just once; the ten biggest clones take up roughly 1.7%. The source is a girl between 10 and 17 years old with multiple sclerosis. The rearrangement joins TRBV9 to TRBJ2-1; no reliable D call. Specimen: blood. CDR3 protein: CASSPNSVNKQFF. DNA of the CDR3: TGTGCCAGCAGCCCAAATAGTGTGAATAAGCAGTTCTTC. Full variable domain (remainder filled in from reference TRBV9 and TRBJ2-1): DSGVTQTPKHLITATGQRVTLRCSPRSGDLSVYWYQQSLDQGLQFLIQYYNGEERAKGNILERFSAQQFPDLHSELNLSSLELGDSALYFCASSPNSVNKQFFGPGTRLTVL.